The clone carrying this TCR beta chain has only a few counts. Isolation of PBMCs was performed on 8.5 to 10 ml fresh peripheral blood. The sample is drawn from a study of T cells in Graves' hyperthyroidism and ophthalmopathy. RNA transcripts served as the template for amplifying TCR beta CDR3 regions. TCR CDR3 regions were first amplified by RT-PCR with HTBI primers. Each CDR3 protein is one row after TCRdb ran MiXCR on the multiplex PCR reads. The table lists about 840,000 distinct CDR3 sequences, roughly 40% of them singletons. Sequencing input: blood. This TCR derives from a man aged 18 to 30 with Graves' hyperthyroidism.

The CDR3 region has the DNA TGCAGTGCTAGAGATGGGGCGGGCTCAGCCTACGAGCAGTACTTC. Protein product: CSARDGAGSAYEQYF. The gene calls are TRBV20-1 and TRBJ2-7; D tentatively reads TRBD1 or TRBD2 (5 bases each). The CDR3 loop spans 15 amino acids. V lost 0 bases and J lost 2, with 14 bases in between. Per the germline V gene, CDR1 is DFQATT and CDR2 is SNEGSKA (reference sequence).